Following are 13 T cell receptor beta chains from one sample sequenced in a study of blood T cell repertoires in COVID-19. TCRdb's copy holds only in-frame clones and misses some; the assay was immunoSEQ multiplex PCR. The table lists around 270,000 clones, around 89% of them singletons. Sequencing was performed on peripheral blood. All receptors derive from a young man with acute or convalescent COVID-19.

This chain links TRBV4-1 with TRBJ2-1, with TRBD2 identical over 15 bases. Germline values: CDR1 MGHRA, CDR2 YSYEKL. V shed 3 bases and J 7 bases; nucleotides not matched to a gene: 7. This CDR3 region has 17 residues. CDR3 loop: CASSHGLAGGPGNEQFF. The CDR3 DNA reads as TGCGCCAGCAGCCACGGACTAGCGGGGGGGCCGGGGAATGAGCAGTTCTTC.

The rearrangement joins TRBV5-1 to TRBJ1-2, with 7 nucleotides matching TRBD1. The CDR3 is 12 residues long. V was clipped by 6 bases and J by 4 bases; unmatched bases: 3. The germline CDR1 and CDR2 sequences are SGHRS and YFSETQ. The CDR3 DNA reads as TGCGCCAGCACCGGGACAGTCTATGGCTACACCTTC. This sequence encodes CASTGTVYGYTF.

V and J are TRBV7-9 and TRBJ1-1; D may be TRBD1 (5 bases). Germline CDR1 and CDR2: SEHNR and FQNEAQ (reference sequence). CDR3 length equals 14 residues. The V end was cut by 3 bases, the J end by 1 base, with 9 bases between. The chain's CDR3 is CASSFSGGNTEAFF. The CDR3 DNA follows: TGTGCCAGCAGCTTTTCCGGGGGGAACACTGAAGCTTTCTTT.

The chain employs TRBV29-1 and TRBJ2-4, with no clear D. The V end lost 4 bases, the J end lost 5 bases, and 6 bases lay between the germline ends. This CDR3 has 11 amino acids. From germline, CDR1 is SQVTM and CDR2 ANQGSEA. The CDR3 region is CSVVKQNIQYF. CDR3 in DNA: TGCAGCGTTGTCAAGCAAAACATTCAGTACTTC.

The genes are TRBV27 and TRBJ2-2; TRBD2 agrees at 10 bases. The V gene's germline CDR1 is MNHEY and CDR2 SMNVEV (reference sequence). The CDR3 runs 18 residues. Germline trimming cut 5 bases from V and 1 base from J; bases unmatched to any gene: 10. The DNA of the CDR3 is TGTGCCAGCAGTCCTCCGTTACTAGCGGGATGGAACACCGGGGAGCTGTTTTTT. It encodes CASSPPLLAGWNTGELFF.

This chain uses TRBV5-4 with TRBJ1-4; D might be TRBD1 (6 bases). CDR3 size: 15 residues. Trimming cost V 3 bases and J 2 bases, with 11 bases left between them. Germline values: CDR1 SGHNT, CDR2 YYREEE (reference sequence). The CDR3 DNA follows: TGTGCCAGCAGCTCCGCACAGGGCACTAATGAAAAACTGTTTTTT. Translating gives CASSSAQGTNEKLFF.

The chain recombines TRBV18 with TRBJ2-5; a possible D gene is TRBD2 (6 bases). V was clipped by 1 base and J by 2 bases, with 11 bases between them. Germline lookup yields CDR1 KGHSH and CDR2 LQKENI. The CDR3 runs 15 residues. This CDR3 is CASSPLSGTQETQYF. In DNA form, the CDR3 reads TGTGCCAGCTCACCACTTTCCGGGACTCAAGAGACCCAGTACTTC.

The rearrangement uses TRBV12-5 and TRBJ2-7; possible D gene TRBD2, 5 bases. V lost 6 bases to trimming and J lost 7 bases, with 19 bases between them. CDR1 and CDR2 from the germline V gene are LGHNT and FRNRAP. The CDR3 has 14 residues. The CDR3 here is CASGLGWRTGEQYF. The CDR3 DNA follows: TGTGCTAGTGGCCTAGGTTGGCGGACGGGAGAGCAGTACTTC. The full variable domain, its missing parts supplied by reference TRBV12-5 and TRBJ2-7, is DARVTQTPRHKVTEMGQEVTMRCQPILGHNTVFWYRQTMMQGLELLAYFRNRAPLDDSGMPKDRFSAEMPDATLATLKIQPSEPRDSAVYFCASGLGWRTGEQYFGPGTRLTVT.

DNA for the CDR3: TGTGCCAGCAGCTTAGCTCCAGGCGGGCAGTATGAGCAGTTCTTC. Translation gives CASSLAPGGQYEQFF. The chain has TRBV7-2 and TRBJ2-1, with a weak D call TRBD2 (5 bases). V was trimmed by 0 bases and J by 8 bases, leaving 14 bases between them. The CDR3 spans 15 residues. Germline CDR1 and CDR2: SGHTA and FQGNSA.

This clone showed up just a few times. This sequence joins TRBV6-5 and TRBJ1-3, with 9 bases lining up with TRBD1. This CDR3 spans 15 amino acids. The V segment lost 11 bases and the J segment 2 bases; nucleotides outside the gene matches: 10. Germline loops: CDR1 MNHEY, CDR2 SVGAGI. The CDR3 bases are TGTGCCGGAACACAGGGGGCGTTAGCTGGAAACACCATATATTTT. Translating gives CAGTQGALAGNTIYF.

This sequence joins TRBV4-2 and TRBJ1-2; D is unresolved. Deletions cut 0 bases from V and 7 bases from J, with 12 bases between. CDR3 size: 14 residues. Germline loops: CDR1 LGHNA, CDR2 YNFKEQ. CDR3 sequence (DNA): TGTGCCAGCAGCCAAGATCCCACGAGGTCTGGCTACACCTTC. It specifies CASSQDPTRSGYTF.

The V call is TRBV11-2, the J call TRBJ2-1, with D uncertain. The germline V gene encodes CDR1 SGHAT and CDR2 FQNNGV. The CDR3 has 15 residues. The V gene lost 5 bases and the J gene lost 7 bases, with 18 bases spanning the gap. The CDR3 nucleotides read TGTGCCAGCAGCCTGGCCATGTTTTCTTCTAATGAGCAGTTCTTC. As protein: CASSLAMFSSNEQFF.

The chain is built from TRBV6-4 and TRBJ1-6; weak D call: TRBD1 (6 bases). CDR1 MRHNA and CDR2 SNTAGT come from the germline V gene. V shed 6 bases and J shed 9 bases, with 15 bases lying between them. This CDR3 has 14 amino acids. This chain's CDR3 is CASRDSVRLSPLHF. The CDR3 coding sequence is TGTGCCAGCAGGGACAGCGTGCGTCTTTCACCCCTCCACTTT.